The 31 T cell receptor beta chains given below trace back to one sample, sequenced in a study of blood T cell repertoires in COVID-19. Sequenced by immunoSEQ multiplex PCR; TCRdb stores in-frame clones only, minus some. The repertoire has roughly 120,000 clones, approximately 80% of them found once; the top ten carry about 6.8%. The specimen sequenced was peripheral blood. The receptors originated from a man in his 70s with acute or convalescent COVID-19.

The chain has TRBV15 and TRBJ1-5, with D unresolved. V was shortened by 0 bases and J by 4 bases, with 13 bases between the two germline ends. Looked up from germline, CDR1 is LNHNV and CDR2 is YYDKDF (reference sequence). The CDR3 is 16 residues long. The CDR3 reads CATSRDPESANQPQHF. The DNA of the CDR3 is TGTGCCACCAGCAGAGACCCGGAGTCAGCGAATCAGCCCCAGCATTTT.

The V and J genes are TRBV5-4 and TRBJ1-1; D is possibly TRBD1 (5 bases). The germline V and J ends were trimmed by 4 bases and 7 bases, with 11 bases remaining between them. Looked up from germline, CDR1 is SGHNT and CDR2 is YYREEE (reference sequence). This CDR3 is built from 12 residues. CDR3 amino acids: CASSLTGGEAFF. The DNA for the CDR3 is TGTGCCAGCAGCCTCACCGGGGGTGAAGCTTTCTTT.

This clone was detected only once. The chain joins TRBV28 to TRBJ2-1; 15 bases align to TRBD2. Trimming took 5 bases from V and 0 from J; bases not matched to a gene: 5. CDR1 and CDR2 from the germline V gene are MDHEN and SYDVKM. The CDR3 has 18 residues. CDR3 region: CASSAGTSGRPSYNEQFF. CDR3 DNA: TGTGCCAGCAGTGCGGGGACTAGCGGGAGGCCCTCCTACAATGAGCAGTTCTTC.

The chain couples TRBV29-1 to TRBJ2-7; possibly TRBD1 for D (6 bases). CDR1 SQVTM and CDR2 ANQGSEA come from the germline V gene. The length of the CDR3 is 13 residues. The V end was cut by 1 base, the J end by 5 bases, with 12 bases between. CDR3 nucleotides: TGCAGCGTTGAAGGGACAGCCGGGCACGAGCAGTACTTC. Translated, it gives CSVEGTAGHEQYF.

The genes are TRBV18 and TRBJ1-5; D ambiguous. This CDR3 comprises 14 residues. V was pared by 2 bases and J by 0 bases, with 5 bases between. The germline gives CDR1 KGHSH, CDR2 LQKENI. The CDR3 DNA is TGTGCCAGCTCACCAAGCGGTAGCAATCAGCCCCAGCATTTT. Its translation is CASSPSGSNQPQHF.

This chain joins TRBV7-8 and TRBJ2-7; 10 nucleotides line up with TRBD1. There are 16 residues in the CDR3. Germline V gene data show CDR1 as SGHVS and CDR2 as FQNEAQ. J gave up 6 bases and V 0 bases, and 8 bases lay outside the gene matches. The CDR3 DNA reads as TGTGCCAGCAGCTTAGCGCCCCCTGGGACAGGGGTCGAGCAGTACTTC. Encoded protein: CASSLAPPGTGVEQYF. Full variable domain (remainder filled in from reference TRBV7-8 and TRBJ2-7): GAGVSQSPRYKVAKRGQDVALRCDPISGHVSLFWYQQALGQGPEFLTYFQNEAQLDKSGLPSDRFFAERPEGSVSTLKIQRTQQEDSAVYLCASSLAPPGTGVEQYFGPGTRLTVT.

This clone was seen more than once but under ten times. Other DNA sequences in this sample translate to the same CDR3. The chain is built from TRBV5-1 and TRBJ2-7; 10 nucleotides match TRBD2. The germline gives CDR1 SGHRS, CDR2 YFSETQ. The junction had 2 bases not matched to a gene; V was cut back by 2 bases and J by 0 bases. CDR3 length: 15 residues. For the CDR3, the DNA is TGCGCCAGCAGCTTACTAGCGGGGAACTCCTACGAGCAGTACTTC. This sequence encodes CASSLLAGNSYEQYF.

This chain uses TRBV6-5 with TRBJ2-7; TRBD1 matches at 7 bases. CDR3 length: 12 residues. The germline CDR1 and CDR2 sequences are MNHEY and SVGAGI. J lost 5 bases, V lost 6 bases, and 4 bases had no gene match. CDR3 coding DNA: TGTGCCAGCAGGGGACAGTCCCACGAGCAGTACTTC. Translated, it gives CASRGQSHEQYF.

V is TRBV4-3 and J is TRBJ1-1; D is unclear. The CDR3 runs to 15 residues. Trimming cost V 2 bases and J 1 base, with 11 bases left between them. Germline CDR1 reads LGHNA; CDR2 reads YSLEER. The CDR3 region has the DNA TGCGCCAGCAGCCAATATTCCGGTAAGAACACTGAAGCTTTCTTT. This sequence encodes CASSQYSGKNTEAFF.

The CDR3 protein is CASSQLDGEAFF. In nucleotides, the CDR3 is TGTGCCAGCAGCCAACTAGACGGCGAGGCTTTCTTT. V and J are TRBV3-1 (or the pseudogene TRBV3-2) and TRBJ1-1; D is undetermined. V dropped 2 bases and J dropped 11 bases, with 12 bases sitting between them. Germline V gives CDR1 LGHDT, CDR2 YNNKEL (reference sequence). The length of the CDR3 is 12 residues.

The rearrangement links TRBV19 to TRBJ2-6; perhaps TRBD1 as D (6 bases). This CDR3 spans 17 amino acids. Between the trimmed V and J ends, which lost 3 bases and 0 bases, there was a span of 12 bases. The germline CDR1 and CDR2 sequences are LNHDA and SQIVND (reference sequence). The CDR3 here is CASSMGAGLSGANVLTF. DNA for the CDR3: TGTGCCAGTAGTATGGGGGCAGGGCTCTCTGGGGCCAACGTCCTGACTTTC.

The chain recombines TRBV7-3 with TRBJ1-5; TRBD1 aligns across 8 bases. The CDR3 spans 16 residues. CDR1 and CDR2 from the germline V gene are SGHTA and FQGTGA. Trimming at V came to 5 bases and at J to 5 bases, leaving 11 bases not matched to a gene. This chain's CDR3 is CASSPGDRGFYQPQHF. CDR3 in DNA: TGTGCCAGCAGCCCCGGTGACAGGGGATTTTATCAGCCCCAGCATTTT.

The CDR3 DNA reads as TGTGCCAGCAGCCCCAGGATGCGTGGCTACACCTTC. It yields the protein CASSPRMRGYTF. V gene TRBV7-9 combines with J gene TRBJ1-2, with no clear D. The CDR3 runs 12 residues. Germline V lookup: CDR1 SEHNR, CDR2 FQNEAQ (reference sequence). The ends were cut back, 5 bases at V and 7 bases at J, with 11 bases in the middle.

As DNA, the CDR3 is TGTGCCAGCGAGTATAGGGGGTATTATGGCTACACCTTC. This translates into CASEYRGYYGYTF. J is TRBJ1-2 and V is TRBV28, with a weak D call TRBD1 (6 bases). The length of the CDR3 is 13 residues. Between the trimmed V and J ends, which lost 8 bases and 5 bases, there was a span of 15 bases. The germline V gene has CDR1 MDHEN and CDR2 SYDVKM.

This clone occurred once. The gene calls are TRBV7-2 and TRBJ1-1, with D possibly matching TRBD1 (5 bases). Germline V gene sequence: CDR1 SGHTA, CDR2 FQGNSA. The CDR3 runs to 13 residues. V gave up 5 bases and J gave up 7 bases, with 14 bases separating them. As DNA, the CDR3 is TGTGCCAGCAGCCCGCGACAGACAAATGAAGCTTTCTTT. The encoded protein is CASSPRQTNEAFF. Together with reference TRBV7-2 and TRBJ1-1, the CDR3 gives the full variable domain: GAGVSQSPSNKVTEKGKDVELRCDPISGHTALYWYRQSLGQGLEFLIYFQGNSAPDKSGLPSDRFSAERTGGSVSTLTIQRTQQEDSAVYLCASSPRQTNEAFFGQGTRLTVV.

The chain has TRBV7-9 and TRBJ1-2; 8 nucleotides agree with TRBD1. The V and J ends lost 0 bases and 5 bases, in that order; junction bases with no gene match: 5. CDR1 and CDR2 from the germline V gene are SEHNR and FQNEAQ (reference sequence). CDR3 length: 15 amino acids. The CDR3: CASSLAGTGAYGYTF. The CDR3 DNA reads as TGTGCCAGCAGCTTAGCGGGGACAGGAGCGTATGGCTACACCTTC.

V usage is TRBV5-1 and J usage is TRBJ2-3; TRBD2 might be the D (5 bases). The CDR3 spans 15 residues. The ends were cut back, 4 bases at V and 2 bases at J, with 14 bases in the middle. The germline V gene has CDR1 SGHRS and CDR2 YFSETQ. The CDR3 DNA follows: TGCGCCAGCAGCAGAGGCGGGCAGTTCACAGATACGCAGTATTTT. As protein: CASSRGGQFTDTQYF.

The rearrangement uses TRBV18 and TRBJ1-3; D not certain. This CDR3 contains 14 residues. In germline, CDR1 is KGHSH, CDR2 LQKENI. V was cut by 3 bases and J by 3 bases, with 9 bases left in between. The CDR3 is CASSPSRGGNTIYF. DNA for the CDR3: TGTGCCAGCTCACCCAGCCGGGGTGGAAACACCATATATTTT.

The genes are TRBV18 and TRBJ2-7; 8 bases fit TRBD1. The CDR3 consists of 13 residues. V was clipped by 6 bases and J by 3 bases; unmatched bases: 4. Germline V gene sequence: CDR1 KGHSH, CDR2 LQKENI. CDR3 DNA sequence: TGTGCCAGCTCCGGCGGACAGGGCTACGAGCAGTACTTC. Its translation is CASSGGQGYEQYF.

V usage is TRBV6-5 and J usage is TRBJ2-7; possible D gene TRBD1, 5 bases. Germline V gene lookup returns CDR1 MNHEY and CDR2 SVGAGI. The CDR3 runs to 13 residues. The ends were cut back, 6 bases at V and 3 bases at J, with 12 bases in the middle. The CDR3: CASSFDSLYEQYF. The CDR3 DNA follows: TGTGCCAGCAGCTTCGACAGTCTCTACGAGCAGTACTTC.

The V call is TRBV28, the J call TRBJ2-7; 10 bases fit TRBD1. Unmatched junction bases numbered 6, after V lost 1 base and J lost 6 bases. The length of the CDR3 is 15 residues. Per the germline V gene, CDR1 is MDHEN and CDR2 is SYDVKM. CDR3 coding DNA: TGTGCCAGCAGTTTATCGACAGGGGGCTTTAGCGAGCAGTACTTC. It encodes CASSLSTGGFSEQYF. Looking up the rest from reference TRBV28 and TRBJ2-7 gives the full variable domain: DVKVTQSSRYLVKRTGEKVFLECVQDMDHENMFWYRQDPGLGLRLIYFSYDVKMKEKGDIPEGYSVSREKKERFSLILESASTNQTSMYLCASSLSTGGFSEQYFGPGTRLTVT.

The rearrangement uses TRBV30 and TRBJ1-4; D may be TRBD1 (6 bases). The CDR3 is 14 residues long. Germline loops: CDR1 GTSNPN, CDR2 SVGIG (reference sequence). The V end lost 2 bases, the J end lost 3 bases, and 10 bases lay between the germline ends. CDR3 amino acids: CAWSRGQSNEKLFF. CDR3 DNA: TGTGCCTGGAGTCGTGGACAGTCTAATGAAAAACTGTTTTTT.

The V gene is TRBV4-2, the J gene TRBJ2-1; 15 nucleotides agree with TRBD2. The V segment lost 0 bases and the J segment 4 bases; nucleotides outside the gene matches: 7. Germline V gene data show CDR1 as LGHNA and CDR2 as YNFKEQ. This CDR3 is 19 amino acids long. In DNA, the CDR3 is TGTGCCAGCAGCCAAGAGGGACTAGCGGGAGGCCCAGGATACAATGAGCAGTTCTTC. Its translation is CASSQEGLAGGPGYNEQFF.

V is TRBV27 and J is TRBJ2-3; 7 bases align to TRBD2. Per germline, CDR1 MNHEY and CDR2 SMNVEV (reference sequence). The CDR3 covers 15 residues. The ends lost 10 bases at V and 0 bases at J; junction bases unmatched: 10. CDR3 loop: CATRYKRESTDTQYF. CDR3 DNA sequence: TGTGCCACCAGATATAAGCGGGAAAGCACAGATACGCAGTATTTT.

The chain carries TRBV7-9 and TRBJ2-3; tentative D call: TRBD2 (6 bases). From germline, CDR1 is SEHNR and CDR2 FQNEAQ (reference sequence). V dropped 4 bases and J dropped 1 base, with 15 bases sitting between them. This CDR3 has 16 amino acids. CDR3 DNA: TGTGCCAGCAGCTCCCCTAGCGAGTTCCGCACAGATACGCAGTATTTT. Its translation is CASSSPSEFRTDTQYF.

This chain uses TRBV9 with TRBJ2-3; 8 nucleotides agree with TRBD2. CDR1 and CDR2 from the germline V gene are SGDLS and YYNGEE. The CDR3 is 19 amino acids. V lost 3 bases and J lost 4; bases outside the gene matches: 19. Here the CDR3 reads CASSAPRGRGAGYADTQYF. The CDR3 coding sequence is TGTGCCAGCAGCGCACCCCGTGGGCGGGGGGCGGGATACGCAGATACGCAGTATTTT.

This clone was counted a single time. This rearrangement joins TRBV5-1 to TRBJ2-5; a possible D gene is TRBD2 (6 bases). The CDR3 runs to 14 residues. The V gene lost 4 bases and the J gene lost 5 bases, with 15 bases spanning the gap. From germline, CDR1 is SGHRS and CDR2 YFSETQ. Here the CDR3 DNA reads TGCGCCAGCAGCATGGGACTGCCTTTCGAGACCCAGTACTTC. Residues: CASSMGLPFETQYF. Variable domain in full (rest from reference TRBV5-1 and TRBJ2-5): KAGVTQTPRYLIKTRGQQVTLSCSPISGHRSVSWYQQTPGQGLQFLFEYFSETQRNKGNFPGRFSGRQFSNSRSEMNVSTLELGDSALYLCASSMGLPFETQYFGPGTRLLVL.

J is TRBJ2-3 and V is TRBV19, with TRBD1 matching 11 bases. CDR3 size: 17 residues. Germline V gene lookup returns CDR1 LNHDA and CDR2 SQIVND (reference sequence). J was trimmed by 2 bases and V by 1 base; bases with no gene match: 5. For the CDR3, the DNA is TGTGCCAGTAGTATAGCCGGACAGGGGGCACCCACAGATACGCAGTATTTT. Residues: CASSIAGQGAPTDTQYF.

Turning to this clone: The same CDR3 can be traced to other DNA sequences in this sample. The chain couples TRBV5-1 to TRBJ1-1, with 7 bases matching TRBD1. CDR1 SGHRS and CDR2 YFSETQ come from the germline V gene. This CDR3 has 13 amino acids. Trimming at V came to 3 bases and at J to 3 bases, leaving 2 bases not matched to a gene. The CDR3 DNA is TGCGCCAGCAGCTCTACAGGGGACACTGAAGCTTTCTTT. It yields the protein CASSSTGDTEAFF. Full variable domain (remainder filled in from reference TRBV5-1 and TRBJ1-1): KAGVTQTPRYLIKTRGQQVTLSCSPISGHRSVSWYQQTPGQGLQFLFEYFSETQRNKGNFPGRFSGRQFSNSRSEMNVSTLELGDSALYLCASSSTGDTEAFFGQGTRLTVV.

This chain joins TRBV19 and TRBJ2-1, with TRBD2 matching 9 bases. This CDR3 is 20 amino acids long. Unmatched junction bases numbered 22, after V lost 4 bases and J lost 6 bases. Germline assignment: CDR1 LNHDA and CDR2 SQIVND (reference sequence). CDR3 DNA sequence: TGTGCCAGTAGTAACTACATCCCTCTCGCGGGAGGGCTAGGGTTCAATGAGCAGTTCTTC. This translates into CASSNYIPLAGGLGFNEQFF.

V gene TRBV24-1 combines with J gene TRBJ2-2, with TRBD2 matching over 7 bases. Trimming took 5 bases from V and 3 from J; bases not matched to a gene: 2. The germline CDR1 and CDR2 sequences are KGHDR and SFDVKD. The CDR3 consists of 14 residues. CDR3 loop: CATSGAGDTGELFF. In DNA form, the CDR3 reads TGTGCCACCAGTGGGGCGGGAGACACCGGGGAGCTGTTTTTT.